This T cell receptor (beta chain) originates from a study of blood T cells in healthy people across ages. Then a second PCR, running roughly 7 to 11 cycles, was carried out with a sample-barcoded 5' primer and a J-beta primer mix. TCRdb redid the calling of the 5' RACE reads with MiXCR, one entry per CDR3 protein. The table shows roughly 730,000 distinct CDR3 sequences, with roughly three fifths occurring only once. This clonotype was picked up a small number of times. Germline assignment: CDR1 SGHRS and CDR2 YFSETQ. CDR3 size: 14 residues. V lost 4 bases, J lost 0 bases, and 11 bases lay in between. This sequence originates from a middle-aged man in good health. The J gene is TRBJ2-7, the V gene TRBV5-1; D may be TRBD1 (6 bases). Source material: blood. CDR3 residues: CASSVDSNSYEQYF. CDR3 nucleotides: TGCGCCAGCAGCGTGGACAGTAACTCCTACGAGCAGTACTTC.